This is a list of T cell receptor beta chains from one sample in a study of shared clonotypes between healthy human individuals. Sequencing was performed with immunoSEQ multiplex PCR; in TCRdb, only in-frame clones are kept and a portion is missing. The sample records millions of clones, about 92% being singletons. Sequencing was performed on naive CD4+ T cells from PBMCs. These receptors all stem from a man younger than 35 in good health. Some clones in this sample may be carry-over from other donors' samples. CDR3s include the opening cysteine and the closing phenylalanine or tryptophan. The D gene is left open where the match is weak. Where a row states a size, it is once, few, many or the class of an expanded clone; other rows omit it.

size	J	D	V	DNA	CDR3
few	TRBJ1-1	.	TRBV30	TGTGCCTGGAGAGGTATGAACACTGAAGCTTTCTTT	CAWRGMNTEAFF
.	TRBJ1-5	.	TRBV6-5	TGTGCCAGTAAACGGACACTAGGGGATCAGCCCCAGCATTTT	CASKRTLGDQPQHF
.	TRBJ2-7	TRBD2	TRBV10-3	TGTGCCACCAGGACTAGCGGCTCCTACGAGCAGTACTTC	CATRTSGSYEQYF
.	TRBJ1-1	.	TRBV7-9	TGTGCCAGCAGCTTGTGGGACGTCGGGACTGAAGCTTTCTTT	CASSLWDVGTEAFF
.	TRBJ1-2	.	TRBV30	TGTGCCTGGAGCCCCGGGTTGGAGGGCTACACCTTC	CAWSPGLEGYTF
.	TRBJ2-7	.	TRBV7-9	TGTGCCAGCAGCTTACAAGCCGGTTCCTACGAGCAGTACTTC	CASSLQAGSYEQYF
.	TRBJ1-2	.	TRBV2	TGTGCCAGCAGTAAGACAAGTCCCAACTATGGCTACACCTTC	CASSKTSPNYGYTF
.	TRBJ2-5	.	TRBV29-1	TGCAGCGTTGAGGAGGGCCGGGAGACCCAGTACTTC	CSVEEGRETQYF
.	TRBJ2-7	.	TRBV30	TGTGCCTGGAGTTCAGGGAGCGAGCAGTACTTC	CAWSSGSEQYF
.	TRBJ1-4	.	TRBV10-3	TGTGCCATCAGTGAAGAGGGGGGGAAAAATGAAAAACTGTTTTTT	CAISEEGGKNEKLFF
few	TRBJ1-1	.	TRBV18	TGTGCCAGCTCAAATTCGGGTCCTGAAGCTTTCTTT	CASSNSGPEAFF
.	TRBJ2-5	.	TRBV2	TGTGCCAGCAGTGAAGATAGATGGCAAGAGACCCAGTACTTC	CASSEDRWQETQYF
.	TRBJ2-2	TRBD1	TRBV4-2	TGTGCCAGCAGCCAGATACAGGGGGCGAACGGGGAGCTGTTTTTT	CASSQIQGANGELFF
.	TRBJ2-1	.	TRBV11-3	TGTGCCAGCAGCGACGGACTAGGGGGCTACAATGAGCAGTTCTTC	CASSDGLGGYNEQFF
once	TRBJ2-2	.	TRBV7-9	TGTGCCAGCAGCCCGGGGGCAGAAAGGACCGGGGAGCTGTTTTTT	CASSPGAERTGELFF
.	TRBJ1-1	TRBD1	TRBV6-1	TGTGCCAGCAGTGACTACCTAGGGGGCGCCCCTGAAGCTTTCTTT	CASSDYLGGAPEAFF
.	TRBJ2-7	TRBD2	TRBV5-5	TGTGCCAGCAGCCCTGGGGAGGGGCGACCCTACGAGCAGTACTTC	CASSPGEGRPYEQYF
.	TRBJ2-5	TRBD2	TRBV18	TGTGCCAGCTCAAGACGAAGCGGGATGGAGACCCAGTACTTC	CASSRRSGMETQYF
.	TRBJ2-3	TRBD2	TRBV25-1	TGTGCCAGCGTAGGGACTAGCGGGACAGATACGCAGTATTTT	CASVGTSGTDTQYF
.	TRBJ2-1	.	TRBV5-1	TGCGCCAGCAGCCGACTAGTCTACAATGAGCAGTTCTTC	CASSRLVYNEQFF
.	TRBJ1-5	.	TRBV28	TGTGCCAGCAGGCGAACAGGCTTCAATCAGCCCCAGCATTTT	CASRRTGFNQPQHF
.	TRBJ2-2	.	TRBV4-1	TGCGCCAGCAGCCAAGCCCGCGGGATTTATACCGGGGAGCTGTTTTTT	CASSQARGIYTGELFF
.	TRBJ2-5	.	TRBV6-1	TGTGCCAGCAGTGCAGAGATAATCGGGTGGTACGAGACCCAGTACTTC	CASSAEIIGWYETQYF
.	TRBJ2-4	TRBD1	TRBV29-1	TGCAGCGTTAAAGACAGGGAGACGGACATTCAGTACTTC	CSVKDRETDIQYF
.	TRBJ1-3	.	TRBV29-1	TGCAGCGTTGAAGTTAGCTTCTCTGGAAACACCATATATTTT	CSVEVSFSGNTIYF
.	TRBJ2-2	.	TRBV29-1	TGCAGCGCGGTGTACTTGATTGGGGACACCGGGGAGCTGTTTTTT	CSAVYLIGDTGELFF
.	TRBJ2-5	.	TRBV4-1	TGCGCCAGCAGCCAAGGTTACGGGGGTCGTACAGAGACCCAGTACTTC	CASSQGYGGRTETQYF
.	TRBJ2-7	.	TRBV10-3	TGTGCCATCAGTGAGTCGGGGACGTCCTCCTACGAGCAGTACTTC	CAISESGTSSYEQYF
.	TRBJ1-2	.	TRBV5-6	TGTGCCAGCAGCTCCCCCAGGGGTGCTAACTATGGCTACACCTTC	CASSSPRGANYGYTF
.	TRBJ2-1	.	TRBV6-1	TGTGCCAGCAGTGAACAGGACGGTGAGCAGTTCTTC	CASSEQDGEQFF
.	TRBJ1-2	TRBD1	TRBV11-2	TGTGCCAGCAGCTTAGTAGGGACAGGGCCTTATGGCTACACCTTC	CASSLVGTGPYGYTF
.	TRBJ2-7	TRBD1	TRBV6-5	TGTGCCAGCAGTTACGGGGGACAGTCCTACGAGCAGTACTTC	CASSYGGQSYEQYF
.	TRBJ2-7	.	TRBV13	TGTGCCAGCAGCTTAATAGTCGGCAGCGACGAGCAGTACTTC	CASSLIVGSDEQYF
.	TRBJ2-1	.	TRBV28	TGTGCCAGCAGGGCTCTAACTGGAAGCTCCTACAATGAGCAGTTCTTC	CASRALTGSSYNEQFF
once	TRBJ2-7	TRBD2	TRBV27	TGTGCCAGCAGTTGGTCACGACTAGCGGAATCCTACGAGCAGTACTTC	CASSWSRLAESYEQYF
few	TRBJ2-2	.	TRBV28	TGTGCCAGCCACGTTAGCCGCTCGAACACCGGGGAGCTGTTTTTT	CASHVSRSNTGELFF